Sequencing of this T cell receptor beta chain was carried out in a study of tumor-infiltrating lymphocytes in localized non-small cell lung cancer. Study findings and constraints: Compared with uninvolved lung, tumors showed higher T cell infiltration by TCRbeta sequencing. No T-cell fraction difference was seen between IM1 and IM2 tumors.

V gave up 4 bases and J gave up 0 bases; unmatched junction bases: 16. The CDR3 is made up of 19 amino acids. Germline V CDR1 and CDR2: SGHKS, YYEKEE (reference sequence). Libraries were prepared by immunoSEQ multiplex PCR; TCRdb keeps only in-frame clonotypes and omits some of them. The sample lists about 14,000 clones, approximately 70% occurring once. Turning to this clone: Its antigen remains unknown.

The rearrangement joins TRBV5-5 to TRBJ1-3; TRBD1 matches 7 bases. The specimen was lung tumor tissue. This clonotype was obtained from a human donor with non-small cell lung cancer. Written as DNA, the CDR3 is TGTGCCAGCAGCACATCGACCTGGGACAGTCTATACTCTGGAAACACCATATATTTT. Translating gives CASSTSTWDSLYSGNTIYF.